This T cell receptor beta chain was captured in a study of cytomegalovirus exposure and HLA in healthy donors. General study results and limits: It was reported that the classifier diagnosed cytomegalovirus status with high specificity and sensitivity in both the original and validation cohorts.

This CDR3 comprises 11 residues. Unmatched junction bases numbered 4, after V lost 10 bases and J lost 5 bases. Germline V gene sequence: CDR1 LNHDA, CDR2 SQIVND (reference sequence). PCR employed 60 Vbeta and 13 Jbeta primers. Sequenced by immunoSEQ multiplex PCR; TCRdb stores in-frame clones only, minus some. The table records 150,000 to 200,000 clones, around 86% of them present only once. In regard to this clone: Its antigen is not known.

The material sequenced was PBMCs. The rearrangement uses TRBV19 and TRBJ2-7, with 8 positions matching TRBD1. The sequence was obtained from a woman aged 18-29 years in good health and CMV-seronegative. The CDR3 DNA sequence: TGTGCCACCGGACAGGGAAACGAGCAGTACTTC. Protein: CATGQGNEQYF.